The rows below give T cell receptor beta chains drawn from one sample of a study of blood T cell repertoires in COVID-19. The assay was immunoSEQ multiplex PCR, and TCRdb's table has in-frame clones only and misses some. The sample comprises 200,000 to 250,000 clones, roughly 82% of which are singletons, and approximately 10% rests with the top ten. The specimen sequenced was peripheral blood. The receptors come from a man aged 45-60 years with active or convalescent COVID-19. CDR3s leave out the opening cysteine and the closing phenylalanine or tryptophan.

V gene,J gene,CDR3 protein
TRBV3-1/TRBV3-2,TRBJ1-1,ASNHLTGGTEAF
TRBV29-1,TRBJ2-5,SVHTRTSGGLKETQY
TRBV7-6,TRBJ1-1,ASSANRGLAEAF
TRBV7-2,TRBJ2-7,ASSLGARTDGDEQY
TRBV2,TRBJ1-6,ASSESTFNSPLH
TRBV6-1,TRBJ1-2,ASSGPRQASNYGYT
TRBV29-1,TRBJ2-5,SALPRGTGLGKTQY
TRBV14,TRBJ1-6,ASSALGVSPLH
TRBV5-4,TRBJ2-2,ASSPIAGVPTGELF
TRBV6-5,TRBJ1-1,ASSRGTGRNTEAF
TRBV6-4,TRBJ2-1,ASSDFPYSPNEQF
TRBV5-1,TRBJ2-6,ASSLSSSGANVLT
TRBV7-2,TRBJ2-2,ASSSRVGNTGELF
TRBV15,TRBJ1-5,ATSRDGASRFNQPQH
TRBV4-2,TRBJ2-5,ASSQGGGGLAAQETQY